Below are 11 T cell receptor beta chains sequenced from a single sample in a study of blood T cell repertoires in COVID-19. Data came from immunoSEQ multiplex PCR; TCRdb stores just in-frame clones and leaves some out. The sample includes roughly 220,000 clones, 86% of them seen just once. Material for sequencing was peripheral blood. These TCRs come from a man aged 30-40 years who had recovered from COVID-19.

The chain uses TRBV11-2 and TRBJ1-1; the D is unclear. Per germline, CDR1 SGHAT and CDR2 FQNNGV. The V end was cut by 1 base, the J end by 3 bases, with 9 bases between. The CDR3 totals 14 residues. The CDR3 bases are TGTGCCAGCAGCTTAGTAGGCGGGGACACTGAAGCTTTCTTT. The encoded protein is CASSLVGGDTEAFF.

This rearrangement joins TRBV27 to TRBJ2-7; D ambiguous. Trimming pared 3 bases from V and 0 bases from J, leaving 12 bases between. CDR1 and CDR2 (germline): MNHEY, SMNVEV (reference sequence). The CDR3 is 15 amino acids. CDR3 loop: CASSLSGKSSYEQYF. The CDR3 DNA reads as TGTGCCAGCAGTTTGTCAGGCAAGAGCTCCTACGAGCAGTACTTC.

The rearrangement joins TRBV11-2 to TRBJ2-7; 7 bases line up with TRBD1. V shed 5 bases, J shed 3 bases, and the junction held 4 bases outside the gene matches. The CDR3 length is 13 residues. Germline V CDR1 and CDR2: SGHAT, FQNNGV. CDR3 protein: CASSRDSVYEQYF. CDR3 DNA: TGTGCCAGCAGCCGGGACAGCGTCTACGAGCAGTACTTC.

The rearrangement uses TRBV4-2 and TRBJ2-7, with TRBD1 matching over 7 bases. Germline V gene lookup returns CDR1 LGHNA and CDR2 YNFKEQ. This CDR3 has 16 residues. V lost 0 bases and J lost 2; bases outside the gene matches: 7. The CDR3 DNA reads as TGTGCCAGCAGCCAAGAGGTCCCGACAGGGCCCTACGAGCAGTACTTC. This gives the protein CASSQEVPTGPYEQYF.

The rearrangement uses TRBV27 and TRBJ2-3, with D possibly being TRBD2 (5 bases). CDR1 is MNHEY, CDR2 SMNVEV, per germline (reference sequence). V lost 2 bases and J 10 bases, leaving 7 bases between the germline ends. This CDR3 comprises 11 residues. The DNA for the CDR3 is TGTGCCAGCAGTTTAGGGCGGGCGCAGTATTTT. Protein sequence: CASSLGRAQYF.

The chain has TRBV6-4 and TRBJ1-5; TRBD1 aligns across 7 bases. The CDR3 length is 14 residues. V lost 3 bases to trimming and J lost 3 bases; unmatched junction nucleotides: 2. CDR1 and CDR2 from the germline V gene are MRHNA and SNTAGT. Here the CDR3 reads CASSEGTDNQPQHF. CDR3 nucleotide sequence: TGTGCCAGCAGTGAAGGGACAGACAATCAGCCCCAGCATTTT.

The genes are TRBV5-1 and TRBJ2-1; TRBD2 matches 7 bases. This CDR3 contains 18 residues. The J segment lost 10 bases and the V segment lost 4 bases, leaving 23 bases of the junction unmatched. Per germline, CDR1 SGHRS and CDR2 YFSETQ. The CDR3 is CASSPQGSWGGTQPEQFF. CDR3 nucleotides: TGCGCCAGCAGCCCGCAGGGCTCATGGGGGGGGACTCAGCCCGAGCAGTTCTTC.

The genes are TRBV19 and TRBJ1-1; the D gene is possibly TRBD1 (6 bases). The CDR3 length is 16 residues. Per germline, CDR1 LNHDA and CDR2 SQIVND (reference sequence). Deletions cut 3 bases from V and 1 base from J, with 15 bases between. CDR3 sequence reads: CASSIWGGIRNTEAFF. CDR3 coding DNA: TGTGCCAGTAGTATCTGGGGGGGCATAAGGAACACTGAAGCTTTCTTT.

The V call is TRBV7-8, the J call TRBJ1-1; D not certain. Germline V gene lookup returns CDR1 SGHVS and CDR2 FQNEAQ. This CDR3 spans 15 amino acids. The ends were cut back, 1 base at V and 3 bases at J, with 12 bases in the middle. The chain's CDR3 is CASSLVRLRDTEAFF. The DNA for the CDR3 is TGTGCCAGCAGCTTAGTGAGGCTACGGGACACTGAAGCTTTCTTT.

The chain uses TRBV19 and TRBJ2-7, with TRBD1 as a possible D gene (5 bases). This CDR3 contains 13 residues. Germline assignment: CDR1 LNHDA and CDR2 SQIVND (reference sequence). V lost 3 bases and J lost 0, with 6 bases in between. CDR3 protein: CASSIQGSYEQYF. CDR3 sequence (DNA): TGTGCCAGTAGTATTCAGGGCTCCTACGAGCAGTACTTC.

The chain uses TRBV7-9 and TRBJ2-1; tentative D call: TRBD2 (7 bases). CDR1 is SEHNR and CDR2 is FQNEAQ in the germline V gene (reference sequence). CDR3 length: 16 residues. V was cut by 6 bases and J by 0 bases, with 15 bases left in between. The CDR3 loop is CASRGGGPGSYNEQFF. DNA for the CDR3: TGTGCCAGCAGAGGGGGGGGTCCCGGCTCCTACAATGAGCAGTTCTTC.